This passage covers 25 T cell receptor beta chains from one sample sequenced in a study of response to subunit inactivated influenza vaccine. TCRdb ran MiXCR on the RT-PCR reads and lists one entry per CDR3 protein. The repertoire holds fewer than 750,000 distinct CDR3 sequences, with roughly 15% as singletons. The source material was PBMCs from blood, sampled approximately 12 days after vaccination. Receptors were obtained from a man aged 45-65 years who received an inactivated influenza vaccine.

The chain couples TRBV7-2 to TRBJ2-7; D gene unclear. CDR1 is SGHTA and CDR2 is FQGNSA in the germline V gene. V lost 5 bases and J 1 base, leaving 12 bases between the germline ends. The CDR3 has 14 amino acids. In DNA form, the CDR3 reads TGTGCCAGCAGCCCAAGAACGTTTTCCTACGAGCAGTACTTC. It specifies CASSPRTFSYEQYF.

The CDR3, as DNA: TGTGCCAGCAGCACCCGGACAGACTATAATGAAAAACTGTTTTTT. Protein product: CASSTRTDYNEKLFF. J is TRBJ1-4 and V is TRBV4-2; weak D call: TRBD1 (6 bases). The ends were cut back, 5 bases at V and 4 bases at J, with 14 bases in the middle. Germline CDR1 is LGHNA and CDR2 is YNFKEQ. The CDR3 has 15 amino acids.

This clonotype was found a few times. The chain carries TRBV7-8 and TRBJ2-7; D is unresolved. V was cut by 5 bases and J by 3 bases, with 14 bases left in between. CDR3 length: 14 amino acids. Germline V lookup: CDR1 SGHVS, CDR2 FQNEAQ. CDR3 sequence reads: CASSDGRLVYEQYF. DNA of the CDR3: TGTGCCAGCAGCGACGGCAGGCTAGTCTACGAGCAGTACTTC.

V usage is TRBV4-3 and J usage is TRBJ2-3; 10 positions agree with TRBD2. The CDR3 sequence is 15 residues long. CDR1 and CDR2 (germline): LGHNA, YSLEER. Trimming cost V 5 bases and J 5 bases; bases outside gene matches: 7. CDR3 sequence reads: CASSDLAGDRDTQYF. CDR3 bases: TGCGCCAGCAGCGATCTAGCGGGAGACCGAGATACGCAGTATTTT.

The gene calls are TRBV6-1 and TRBJ2-1, with TRBD2 matching over 8 bases. The CDR3 runs to 15 residues. V lost 1 base to trimming and J lost 4 bases; unmatched junction nucleotides: 3. Per the germline V gene, CDR1 is MNHNS and CDR2 is SASEGT. Here the CDR3 reads CASSEVRGVYNEQFF. The CDR3, as DNA: TGTGCCAGCAGTGAAGTGCGGGGGGTATACAATGAGCAGTTCTTC.

The chain recombines TRBV5-1 with TRBJ2-7, with D unclear. Germline V gene data show CDR1 as SGHRS and CDR2 as YFSETQ. V dropped 4 bases and J dropped 6 bases, with 11 bases sitting between them. The CDR3 consists of 12 residues. In nucleotides, the CDR3 is TGCGCCAGCAGCATCGGTTTTTCCGAGCAGTACTTC. Residues: CASSIGFSEQYF.

The chain is built from TRBV7-9 and TRBJ2-7; perhaps D is TRBD1 or TRBD2 (6 bases each). This CDR3 has 14 amino acids. Germline V gene lookup returns CDR1 SEHNR and CDR2 FQNEAQ (reference sequence). The germline V and J ends were trimmed by 5 bases and 5 bases, with 16 bases remaining between them. CDR3 loop: CASSQWAGEDEQYF. The CDR3 nucleotides read TGTGCCAGCAGCCAATGGGCAGGGGAGGACGAGCAGTACTTC.

The V and J genes are TRBV20-1 and TRBJ2-1; 10 positions agree with TRBD2. CDR1 and CDR2 (germline): DFQATT, SNEGSKA (reference sequence). The CDR3 sequence is 13 residues long. V trimming: 6 bases; J trimming: 6 bases; junction bases outside the gene matches: 5. The CDR3 coding sequence is TGCAGTGCCGTTAGCGGGGGGATCAATGAGCAGTTCTTC. This encodes CSAVSGGINEQFF.

V and J are TRBV5-6 and TRBJ2-1, with D tentatively TRBD1 (5 bases). Germline V CDR1 and CDR2: SGHDT, YYEEEE. Trimming took 3 bases from V and 0 from J, leaving 16 bases between them. The CDR3 extends over 17 amino acids. CDR3 amino acids: CASSSSNRIDSYNEQFF. CDR3 DNA: TGTGCCAGCAGCTCCTCAAACAGGATAGACTCCTACAATGAGCAGTTCTTC.

The chain employs TRBV5-1 and TRBJ2-1, with D perhaps matching TRBD1 (5 bases). CDR3 length equals 13 residues. Germline CDR1 and CDR2: SGHRS and YFSETQ. V was trimmed by 2 bases and J by 8 bases, leaving 11 bases between them. Here the CDR3 DNA reads TGCGCCAGCAGCTTAAACCAGGGATATGAGCAGTTCTTC. It is translated as CASSLNQGYEQFF.

This clonotype was seen just once. This chain uses TRBV3-1 with TRBJ2-3; D remains unclear. The germline gives CDR1 LGHDT, CDR2 YNNKEL (reference sequence). The ends were cut back, 4 bases at V and 2 bases at J, with 19 bases in the middle. This CDR3 comprises 17 residues. The DNA for the CDR3 is TGTGCCAGCAGCCTCTGGCCCGCGGCCCTTATCACAGATACGCAGTATTTT. It is translated as CASSLWPAALITDTQYF.

At least ten counts were recorded for this clonotype. The chain recombines TRBV4-1 with TRBJ1-5; possible D gene TRBD1, 6 bases. CDR1 MGHRA and CDR2 YSYEKL come from the germline V gene. The CDR3 loop spans 19 amino acids. V shed 2 bases and J shed 4 bases, with 24 bases lying between them. CDR3: CASSQLSTGVAGVNQPQHF. The CDR3 nucleotides read TGCGCCAGCAGCCAACTCTCTACCGGGGTGGCAGGGGTTAATCAGCCCCAGCATTTT.

CDR3 loop: CSVASTGELFF. The CDR3 coding sequence is TGCAGCGTAGCTTCCACCGGGGAGCTGTTTTTT. The chain joins TRBV29-1 to TRBJ2-2; D is unresolved. The CDR3 runs to 11 residues. Germline-derived CDR1 and CDR2 are SQVTM and ANQGSEA. V lost 6 bases and J 4 bases, leaving 6 bases between the germline ends.

This clonotype occurred a few times. The chain is built from TRBV6-2 or TRBV6-3 and TRBJ2-1, with 7 bases aligning to TRBD2. CDR1 and CDR2 (germline): MNHEY, SVGEGT. Trimming took 2 bases from V and 8 from J; bases not matched to a gene: 9. This CDR3 has 15 amino acids. CDR3 region: CASSYTVGGPDEQFF. The CDR3 DNA reads TGTGCCAGCAGTTACACTGTGGGAGGGCCCGATGAGCAGTTCTTC.

This rearrangement joins TRBV3-1 to TRBJ2-4; D is unclear. The germline V gene encodes CDR1 LGHDT and CDR2 YNNKEL (reference sequence). Trimming took 0 bases from V and 2 from J, leaving 14 bases between them. The CDR3 length is 17 residues. This CDR3 reads CASSQDGLSLSKNIQYF. CDR3 coding DNA: TGTGCCAGCAGCCAAGATGGGTTATCACTTTCCAAAAACATTCAGTACTTC.

This chain uses TRBV5-4 with TRBJ2-5, with 9 bases identical to TRBD1. Germline V gene data show CDR1 as SGHNT and CDR2 as YYREEE (reference sequence). Unmatched junction bases numbered 7, after V lost 1 base and J lost 12 bases. The CDR3 is 13 residues long. CDR3 region: CASSLHTGGAEYF. The CDR3 DNA is TGTGCCAGCAGCTTGCACACAGGGGGCGCGGAGTACTTC.

The sample holds a few counts of this clonotype. The chain's CDR3 is CASSADFSSPLHF. The CDR3, as DNA: TGTGCCAGCAGTGCGGACTTTTCTTCACCCCTCCACTTT. V is TRBV12-3 or TRBV12-4 and J is TRBJ1-6; D gene ambiguous. This CDR3 spans 13 amino acids. V lost 5 bases and J lost 9, with 11 bases in between.

The V gene is TRBV30, the J gene TRBJ2-2; D is uncertain. Per the germline V gene, CDR1 is GTSNPN and CDR2 is SVGIG (reference sequence). CDR3 length: 13 amino acids. The ends were cut back, 0 bases at V and 4 bases at J, with 6 bases in the middle. DNA of the CDR3: TGTGCCTGGAGTGTAGACTTCACCGGGGAGCTGTTTTTT. Its translation is CAWSVDFTGELFF.

DNA of the CDR3: TGTGCCAGCAGGTCCGGGACGGAGAGCTCCTACGAGCAGTACTTC. This gives the protein CASRSGTESSYEQYF. The chain is built from TRBV7-2 and TRBJ2-7; D possibly matches TRBD1 or TRBD2 (5 bases each). The CDR3 has 15 residues. The V and J ends lost 6 bases and 0 bases respectively, with 15 bases between them. CDR1 and CDR2 from the germline V gene are SGHTA and FQGNSA.

This clonotype was found a few times. V is TRBV5-6 and J is TRBJ1-5, with 11 bases identical to TRBD1. Germline V gene lookup returns CDR1 SGHDT and CDR2 YYEEEE. CDR3 length equals 16 residues. Germline trimming cut 1 base from V and 3 bases from J; bases unmatched to any gene: 3. CDR3 protein: CASSLRDRGSNQPQHF. CDR3 DNA: TGTGCCAGCAGCTTGCGGGACAGGGGGTCCAATCAGCCCCAGCATTTT.

This clonotype appeared many times. The V call is TRBV4-3, the J call TRBJ1-4; a possible D gene is TRBD1 (5 bases). CDR3 length: 12 amino acids. Germline V CDR1 and CDR2: LGHNA, YSLEER. V lost 0 bases to trimming and J lost 10 bases, with 6 bases between them. The CDR3 DNA sequence: TGCGCCAGCAGCCAAGATAGGGGAAAACTGTTTTTT. Translation gives CASSQDRGKLFF.

The chain couples TRBV24-1 to TRBJ2-1; no clear D gene. Trimming pared 6 bases from V and 7 bases from J, leaving 15 bases between. CDR3 length: 14 amino acids. The germline gives CDR1 KGHDR, CDR2 SFDVKD. The CDR3: CATSRSEYRNEQFF. The CDR3 DNA is TGTGCCACCAGTCGGTCGGAATATCGGAATGAGCAGTTCTTC.

The rearrangement links TRBV10-3 to TRBJ1-3, with 8 bases matching TRBD1. The CDR3 loop spans 14 amino acids. Germline loops: CDR1 ENHRY, CDR2 SYGVKD. The V segment lost 9 bases and the J segment 0 bases; nucleotides outside the gene matches: 4. The CDR3 DNA sequence: TGTGCCATGTCCGGGACAGGCTCTGGAAACACCATATATTTT. Amino acid sequence: CAMSGTGSGNTIYF.

This clonotype occurred a few times. This chain uses TRBV15 with TRBJ2-3; the D gene is possibly TRBD2 (5 bases). Germline V CDR1 and CDR2: LNHNV, YYDKDF (reference sequence). V was pared by 0 bases and J by 4 bases, with 14 bases between. The CDR3 sequence is 16 residues long. CDR3 bases: TGTGCCACCAGCAGAGATGGTGGACTTCCTGCAGATACGCAGTATTTT. The encoded protein is CATSRDGGLPADTQYF.

The chain has TRBV6-1 and TRBJ1-6; a possible D gene is TRBD1 (6 bases). Trimming left V 6 bases short and J 5 bases short, with 14 bases between. Germline V gives CDR1 MNHNS, CDR2 SASEGT. The CDR3 has 15 amino acids. CDR3 sequence (DNA): TGTGCCAGCAGCCGGGGGCCTGCGAATAATTCACCCCTCCACTTT. The encoded protein is CASSRGPANNSPLHF.